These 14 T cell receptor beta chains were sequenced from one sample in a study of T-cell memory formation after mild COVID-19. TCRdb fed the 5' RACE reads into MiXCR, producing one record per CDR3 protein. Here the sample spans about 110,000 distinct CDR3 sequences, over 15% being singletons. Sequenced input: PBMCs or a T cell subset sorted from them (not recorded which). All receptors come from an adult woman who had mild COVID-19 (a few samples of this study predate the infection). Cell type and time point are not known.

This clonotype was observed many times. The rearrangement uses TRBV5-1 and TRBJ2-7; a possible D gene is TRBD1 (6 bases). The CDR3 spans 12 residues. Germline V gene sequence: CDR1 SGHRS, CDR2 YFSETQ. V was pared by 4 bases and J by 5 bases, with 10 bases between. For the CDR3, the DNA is TGCGCCAGCAGCACTTGGACAGACGAGCAGTACTTC. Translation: CASSTWTDEQYF. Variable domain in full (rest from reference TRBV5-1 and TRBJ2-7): KAGVTQTPRYLIKTRGQQVTLSCSPISGHRSVSWYQQTPGQGLQFLFEYFSETQRNKGNFPGRFSGRQFSNSRSEMNVSTLELGDSALYLCASSTWTDEQYFGPGTRLTVT.

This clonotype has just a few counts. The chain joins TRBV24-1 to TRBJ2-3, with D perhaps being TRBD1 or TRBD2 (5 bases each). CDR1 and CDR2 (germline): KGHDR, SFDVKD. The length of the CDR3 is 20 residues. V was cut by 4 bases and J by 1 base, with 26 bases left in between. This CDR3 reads CATSDAVQESERGRTDTQYF. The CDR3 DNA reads TGTGCCACCAGTGACGCCGTGCAGGAAAGTGAAAGGGGACGCACAGATACGCAGTATTTT.

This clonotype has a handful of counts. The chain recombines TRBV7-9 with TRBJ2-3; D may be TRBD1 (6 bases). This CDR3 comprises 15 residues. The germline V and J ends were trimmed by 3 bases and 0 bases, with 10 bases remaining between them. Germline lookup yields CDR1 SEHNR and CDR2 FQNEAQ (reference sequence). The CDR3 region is CASSLDSLSTDTQYF. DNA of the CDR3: TGTGCCAGCAGCTTGGACAGTCTAAGCACAGATACGCAGTATTTT.

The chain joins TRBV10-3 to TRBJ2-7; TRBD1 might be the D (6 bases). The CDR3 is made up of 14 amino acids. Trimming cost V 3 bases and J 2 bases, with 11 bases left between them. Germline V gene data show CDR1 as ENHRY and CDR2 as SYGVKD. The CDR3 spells CAISENGTPYEQYF. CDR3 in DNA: TGTGCCATCAGTGAAAATGGGACACCCTACGAGCAGTACTTC.

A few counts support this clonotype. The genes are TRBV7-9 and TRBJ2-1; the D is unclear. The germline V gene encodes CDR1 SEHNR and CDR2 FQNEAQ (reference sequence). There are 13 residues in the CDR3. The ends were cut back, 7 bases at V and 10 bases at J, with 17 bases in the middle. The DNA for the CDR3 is TGTGCCAGCACCCAAGACATGGTGGAAGAGCAGTTCTTC. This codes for CASTQDMVEEQFF.

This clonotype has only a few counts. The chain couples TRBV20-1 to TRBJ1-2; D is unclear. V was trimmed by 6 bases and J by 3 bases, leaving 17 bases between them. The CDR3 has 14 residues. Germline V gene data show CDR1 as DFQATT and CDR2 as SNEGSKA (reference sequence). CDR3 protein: CSALTQVGDYGYTF. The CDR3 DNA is TGCAGTGCCCTAACTCAGGTCGGGGACTATGGCTACACCTTC.

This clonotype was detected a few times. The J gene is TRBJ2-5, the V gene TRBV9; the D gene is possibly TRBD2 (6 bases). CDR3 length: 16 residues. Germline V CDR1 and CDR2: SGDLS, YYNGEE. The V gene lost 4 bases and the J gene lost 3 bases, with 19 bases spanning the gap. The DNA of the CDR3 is TGTGCCAGCAGCCATAGCTCGTACTTAGCGGAAGAGACCCAGTACTTC. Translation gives CASSHSSYLAEETQYF.

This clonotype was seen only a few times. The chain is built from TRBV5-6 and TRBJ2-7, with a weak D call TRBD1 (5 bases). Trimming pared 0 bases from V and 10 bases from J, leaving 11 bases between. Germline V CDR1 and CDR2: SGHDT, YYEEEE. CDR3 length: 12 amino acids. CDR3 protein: CASSLGGQPQYF. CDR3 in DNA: TGTGCCAGCAGCTTGGGGGGCCAACCCCAGTACTTC. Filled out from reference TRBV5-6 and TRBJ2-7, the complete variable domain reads DAGVTQSPTHLIKTRGQQVTLRCSPKSGHDTVSWYQQALGQGPQFIFQYYEEEERQRGNFPDRFSGHQFPNYSSELNVNALLLGDSALYLCASSLGGQPQYFGPGTRLTVT.

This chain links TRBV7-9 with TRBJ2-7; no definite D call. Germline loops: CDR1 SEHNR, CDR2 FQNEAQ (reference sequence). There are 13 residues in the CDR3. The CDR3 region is CAGAPGRTYEQYF. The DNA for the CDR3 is TGTGCAGGAGCCCCCGGACGAACCTACGAGCAGTACTTC.

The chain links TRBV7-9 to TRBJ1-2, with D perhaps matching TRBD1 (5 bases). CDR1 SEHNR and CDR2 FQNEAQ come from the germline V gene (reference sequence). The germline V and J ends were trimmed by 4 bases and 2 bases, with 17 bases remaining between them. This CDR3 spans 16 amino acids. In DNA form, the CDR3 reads TGTGCCAGCAGCTCTTGGACGGACAACTTGAACTATGGCTACACCTTC. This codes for CASSSWTDNLNYGYTF.

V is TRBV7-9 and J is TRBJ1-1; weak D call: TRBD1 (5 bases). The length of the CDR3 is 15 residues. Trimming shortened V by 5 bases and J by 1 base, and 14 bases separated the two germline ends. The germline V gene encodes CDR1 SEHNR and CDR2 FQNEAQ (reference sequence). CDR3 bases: TGTGCCAGCAGCGCACGACAGAGAACGAACACTGAAGCTTTCTTT. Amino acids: CASSARQRTNTEAFF.

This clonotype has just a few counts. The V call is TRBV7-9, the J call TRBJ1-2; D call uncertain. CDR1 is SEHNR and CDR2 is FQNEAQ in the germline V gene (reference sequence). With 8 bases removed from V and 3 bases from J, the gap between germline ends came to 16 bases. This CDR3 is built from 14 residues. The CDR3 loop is CASYPATRDYGYTF. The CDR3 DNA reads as TGTGCCAGCTACCCAGCAACTCGAGACTATGGCTACACCTTC.

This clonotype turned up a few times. CDR3 coding DNA: TGTGCCAGCAGTTATTCGCTCGGGACCCCACCGGGGGAGCAGTTCTTC. Residues: CASSYSLGTPPGEQFF. The chain links TRBV6-6 to TRBJ2-1; D might be TRBD1 or TRBD2, each matching 5 bases. This CDR3 region has 16 residues. Trimming took 3 bases from V and 10 from J, leaving 22 bases between them. Germline CDR1 is MNHNY and CDR2 is SVGAGI (reference sequence).

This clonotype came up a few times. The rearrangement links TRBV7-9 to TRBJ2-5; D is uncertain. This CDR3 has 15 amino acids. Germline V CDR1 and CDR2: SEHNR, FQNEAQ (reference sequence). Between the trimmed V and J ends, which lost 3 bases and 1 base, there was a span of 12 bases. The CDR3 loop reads CASSFGYVGQETQYF. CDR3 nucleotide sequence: TGTGCCAGCAGCTTCGGTTACGTAGGCCAAGAGACCCAGTACTTC.